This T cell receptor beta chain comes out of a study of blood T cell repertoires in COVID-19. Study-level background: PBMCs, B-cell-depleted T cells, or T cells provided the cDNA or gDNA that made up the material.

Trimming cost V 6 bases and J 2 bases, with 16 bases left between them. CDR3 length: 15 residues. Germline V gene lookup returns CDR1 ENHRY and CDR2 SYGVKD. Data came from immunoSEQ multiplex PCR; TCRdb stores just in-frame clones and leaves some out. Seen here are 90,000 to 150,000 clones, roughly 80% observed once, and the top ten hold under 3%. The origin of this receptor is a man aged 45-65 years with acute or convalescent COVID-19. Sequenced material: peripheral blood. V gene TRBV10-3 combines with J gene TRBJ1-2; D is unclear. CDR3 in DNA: TGTGCCATCAGCGGGGTCAGGACGGTGAACTATGGCTACACCTTC. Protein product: CAISGVRTVNYGYTF.